This T cell receptor (beta chain) comes out of a study of technical replicates of blood from several donors. Sequencing used immunoSEQ multiplex PCR; TCRdb keeps in-frame clones, though not all of them. The sample lists 65,000 to 90,000 clones, 70% to 90% seen once, with 4.8% in the top ten. Looked up from germline, CDR1 is SGHTA and CDR2 is FQGNSA. The CDR3 loop spans 13 amino acids. With 5 bases clipped from V and 5 bases from J, the junction kept 3 bases outside the gene matches. The chain joins TRBV7-2 to TRBJ1-2, with 9 bases aligning to TRBD1. Input material: PBMCs. The receptor was derived from a human donor in good health. Some clones in this sample may be carry-over from other donors' samples. CDR3 loop: CASSDRGGYGYTF. CDR3 nucleotide sequence: TGTGCCAGCAGCGACAGGGGGGGTTATGGCTACACCTTC. Variable domain in full (rest from reference TRBV7-2 and TRBJ1-2): GAGVSQSPSNKVTEKGKDVELRCDPISGHTALYWYRQSLGQGLEFLIYFQGNSAPDKSGLPSDRFSAERTGGSVSTLTIQRTQQEDSAVYLCASSDRGGYGYTFGSGTRLTVV.